The 18 T cell receptor beta chains below all came from one sample that was sequenced in a study of T cell responses to AZD1222 COVID-19 vaccine. Clones were read by immunoSEQ multiplex PCR, and TCRdb kept only the in-frame ones, dropping some. The sample has 20,000 to 25,000 clones, 82% seen once. Sequences were derived from peripheral blood, sampled on day 0 of AZD1222 vaccination. The receptors were sampled from an adult in good health.

This chain connects TRBV10-3 to TRBJ2-1, with D possibly being TRBD2 (6 bases). The CDR3 has 14 amino acids. Germline-derived CDR1 and CDR2 are ENHRY and SYGVKD. The V end lost 4 bases, the J end lost 5 bases, and 12 bases lay between the germline ends. CDR3 sequence reads: CAISATGSHNEQFF. CDR3 DNA: TGTGCCATCAGTGCAACCGGGAGCCACAATGAGCAGTTCTTC.

The rearrangement links TRBV5-1 to TRBJ1-2; D unresolved. Germline lookup yields CDR1 SGHRS and CDR2 YFSETQ. This CDR3 spans 14 amino acids. V shed 3 bases and J shed 7 bases, with 16 bases lying between them. CDR3 DNA sequence: TGCGCCAGCAGCTCATCGAAGCAACTCTCTGGCTACACCTTC. Its protein product is CASSSSKQLSGYTF.

This rearrangement joins TRBV6-5 to TRBJ1-1; possible D gene TRBD1, 6 bases. Per the germline V gene, CDR1 is MNHEY and CDR2 is SVGAGI. The V end was cut by 6 bases, the J end by 3 bases, with 14 bases between. CDR3 length: 14 residues. CDR3 nucleotides: TGTGCCAGCAGGCCCCCCGGGGGCTACACTGAAGCTTTCTTT. Translation gives CASRPPGGYTEAFF.

CDR3 region: CASSYGGAEETQYF. The CDR3 DNA reads TGTGCCAGCAGTTACGGGGGGGCGGAAGAGACCCAGTACTTC. The V call is TRBV6-5, the J call TRBJ2-5; tentative D call: TRBD2 (7 bases). From germline, CDR1 is MNHEY and CDR2 SVGAGI. The CDR3 runs 14 residues. V lost 2 bases to trimming and J lost 3 bases, with 10 bases between them.

The chain joins TRBV30 to TRBJ1-1; TRBD1 is a possible D gene (6 bases). With 2 bases removed from V and 6 bases from J, the gap between germline ends came to 10 bases. Looked up from germline, CDR1 is GTSNPN and CDR2 is SVGIG (reference sequence). This CDR3 region has 12 residues. The CDR3 region has the DNA TGTGCCTGGAGTCAGGGGATGCCTGAAGCTTTCTTT. Protein sequence: CAWSQGMPEAFF.

V usage is TRBV19 and J usage is TRBJ1-2; 10 bases agree with TRBD1. Germline trimming cut 3 bases from V and 8 bases from J; bases unmatched to any gene: 12. In germline, CDR1 is LNHDA, CDR2 SQIVND (reference sequence). The CDR3 sequence is 16 residues long. The CDR3 nucleotides are TGTGCCAGTAGTATCTCCGGGACAGGGGTCCTGAAGGGCTACACCTTC. This gives the protein CASSISGTGVLKGYTF.

The chain is built from TRBV11-2 and TRBJ1-1, with no clear D. V gave up 5 bases and J gave up 2 bases, with 9 bases separating them. CDR1 and CDR2 from the germline V gene are SGHAT and FQNNGV. The CDR3 spans 13 residues. CDR3 sequence: CASSVTANTEAFF. In nucleotides, the CDR3 is TGTGCCAGCAGCGTTACAGCAAACACTGAAGCTTTCTTT.

The chain has TRBV4-3 and TRBJ2-3; no reliable D call. Germline V gene data show CDR1 as LGHNA and CDR2 as YSLEER. Trimming stripped 4 bases from V and 2 bases from J, with 16 bases between. CDR3 length equals 16 residues. CDR3 sequence reads: CASSPFSESPTDTQYF. CDR3 in DNA: TGCGCCAGCAGCCCGTTCTCGGAAAGCCCCACAGATACGCAGTATTTT.

V is TRBV6-5 and J is TRBJ1-4, with D possibly TRBD1 on 5 matching bases. This CDR3 has 15 residues. Trimming shortened V by 5 bases and J by 8 bases, and 18 bases separated the two germline ends. Germline CDR1 and CDR2: MNHEY and SVGAGI. CDR3 protein: CASSQRGLNGEKLFF. The CDR3 DNA sequence: TGTGCCAGCAGTCAACGGGGACTCAACGGGGAAAAACTGTTTTTT.

This chain joins TRBV14 and TRBJ2-7; 8 nucleotides match TRBD1. CDR1 is SGHDN, CDR2 FVKESK, per germline. J lost 6 bases, V lost 0 bases, and 10 bases had no gene match. The CDR3 consists of 16 residues. The CDR3 spells CASSQDQGAPQGEQYF. The CDR3 bases are TGTGCCAGCAGCCAAGACCAGGGGGCCCCTCAAGGCGAGCAGTACTTC.

The chain links TRBV28 to TRBJ2-1; 11 nucleotides match TRBD2. Trimming removed 6 bases from V and 8 bases from J; junction bases left unmatched: 6. The CDR3 is 14 amino acids. Germline CDR1 MDHEN, CDR2 SYDVKM. CDR3 residues: CASRTSGTIDEQFF. The DNA for the CDR3 is TGTGCCAGCAGGACTAGCGGGACCATCGATGAGCAGTTCTTC.

This chain connects TRBV7-2 to TRBJ1-3; D uncertain. Germline-derived CDR1 and CDR2 are SGHTA and FQGNSA. V lost 1 base and J 0 bases, leaving 4 bases between the germline ends. The CDR3 loop spans 14 amino acids. The CDR3 DNA reads TGTGCCAGCAGCTTAGGACCCTCTGGAAACACCATATATTTT. Protein sequence: CASSLGPSGNTIYF.

This chain connects TRBV28 to TRBJ1-1, with TRBD1 as a possible D gene (6 bases). Germline loops: CDR1 MDHEN, CDR2 SYDVKM. This CDR3 contains 15 residues. Trimming removed 6 bases at V and 5 bases at J, with 19 bases between. This CDR3 reads CASRGRGLRGTEAFF. The DNA for the CDR3 is TGTGCCAGCAGGGGCAGGGGTCTGAGAGGTACTGAAGCTTTCTTT.

The J gene is TRBJ2-7, the V gene TRBV28, with D possibly matching TRBD2 (5 bases). The germline V gene has CDR1 MDHEN and CDR2 SYDVKM. With 2 bases removed from V and 0 bases from J, the gap between germline ends came to 11 bases. The CDR3 is 15 amino acids. The DNA for the CDR3 is TGTGCCAGCAGTTTAGGTAGCGTGCCCTCCTACGAGCAGTACTTC. It codes for CASSLGSVPSYEQYF.

This chain links TRBV6-5 with TRBJ1-1, with D maybe TRBD1 (6 bases). The germline V gene encodes CDR1 MNHEY and CDR2 SVGAGI. Trimming stripped 5 bases from V and 8 bases from J, with 15 bases between. The CDR3 extends over 13 amino acids. In DNA, the CDR3 is TGTGCCAGCAGTCCCTTAACGGGGGGCGAAGCTTTCTTT. It translates to CASSPLTGGEAFF.

This sequence joins TRBV6-4 and TRBJ2-1, with D hard to call. CDR3 size: 13 residues. Germline loops: CDR1 MRHNA, CDR2 SNTAGT. Deletions cut 3 bases from V and 9 bases from J, with 12 bases between. The CDR3 sequence: CASSESPWGEQFF. The CDR3 bases are TGTGCCAGCAGTGAATCACCTTGGGGTGAGCAGTTCTTC.

The chain combines TRBV7-6 with TRBJ1-2; 7 nucleotides line up with TRBD1. The CDR3 totals 18 residues. V trimming: 0 bases; J trimming: 3 bases; junction bases outside the gene matches: 13. Germline lookup yields CDR1 SGHVS and CDR2 FNYEAQ. The CDR3 coding sequence is TGTGCCAGCAGCTTAGCCCCGACCGGACAGGTGTCCGACTATGGCTACACCTTC. This translates into CASSLAPTGQVSDYGYTF.

The rearrangement joins TRBV9 to TRBJ2-6, with D perhaps given as TRBD1 or TRBD2 (5 bases each). The CDR3 runs 16 residues. V was cut by 0 bases and J by 2 bases, with 9 bases left in between. Germline loops: CDR1 SGDLS, CDR2 YYNGEE. CDR3 DNA: TGTGCCAGCAGCGTAGTAGAGGGGACTGGGGCCAACGTCCTGACTTTC. This encodes CASSVVEGTGANVLTF.